The sequence of this T cell receptor (beta chain) was determined in a study of blood T cell repertoires in COVID-19. Study as a whole: Acute-phase and convalescent COVID-19 samples originated in the United States, Italy and Spain. T cells, B-cell-depleted T cells, or PBMCs provided the cDNA or gDNA that served as material.

Per germline, CDR1 LNHDA and CDR2 SQIVND (reference sequence). Trimming removed 9 bases at V and 6 bases at J, with 12 bases between. The length of the CDR3 is 13 residues. Under the authors' procedure: Estimates of nucleated cell counts were drawn from the amplification of reference gene primers. Data came from immunoSEQ multiplex PCR; TCRdb stores just in-frame clones and leaves some out. V, J and clone size derive from that table, while D and trimming were established from the DNA sequence. The sample has about 150,000 clones, around 84% seen once. Source material: peripheral blood. The chain joins TRBV19 to TRBJ1-6; possible D gene TRBD1, 6 bases. This receptor was taken from a man aged 65 to 79 with acute or convalescent COVID-19. CDR3 protein: CASSGAGNSPLHF. CDR3 DNA: TGTGCCAGCTCAGGGGCTGGTAATTCACCCCTCCACTTT.